A single sample gave rise to the 20 T cell receptor beta chains below, sequenced in a study of OX40 agonist ivuxolimab in advanced cancers. Sequencing was performed with immunoSEQ multiplex PCR; in TCRdb, only in-frame clones are kept and a portion is missing. This table has some 70,000 clones, around 93% appearing once. The sample in question was CD4+ or CD8+ T cells sorted from blood, obtained in a trial of the OX40 agonist ivuxolimab. The receptors were gathered from an adult with an advanced solid tumor such as melanoma, head and neck, liver or kidney cancer.

The V call is TRBV5-1, the J call TRBJ2-1; 7 bases fit TRBD1. CDR3 length: 14 amino acids. Germline V gene data show CDR1 as SGHRS and CDR2 as YFSETQ. The V gene end was trimmed by 7 bases and the J gene end by 0 bases; junction bases not matched to a gene: 4. As DNA, the CDR3 is TGCGCCAGCGGGGGACAGAGCTCCTACAATGAGCAGTTCTTC. The encoded protein is CASGGQSSYNEQFF.

The table lists this clone with a count of one. The J gene is TRBJ2-3, the V gene TRBV4-1, with D perhaps given as TRBD1 or TRBD2 (6 bases each). Germline V gives CDR1 MGHRA, CDR2 YSYEKL. This CDR3 has 15 residues. Trimming shortened V by 5 bases and J by 3 bases, and 15 bases separated the two germline ends. The DNA of the CDR3 is TGCGCCAGCAGCGATATGGGGGGCACGACAGATACGCAGTATTTT. This sequence encodes CASSDMGGTTDTQYF.

The rearrangement uses TRBV21-1 and TRBJ2-1; TRBD2 is the table's D call, not checked against the DNA. TRBV21-1 represents a pseudogene. This CDR3 contains 15 residues. The CDR3 bases are TGTGCCAGCAGCAAAAAGCGGGAGGTCTACAATGAGCAGTTCTTC. It is translated as CASSKKREVYNEQFF.

Points on this clone: One end of the junction does not line up with germline, which may come from a read error. The chain employs TRBV15 and TRBJ1-5; D call uncertain. Germline CDR1 LNHNV, CDR2 YYDKDF (reference sequence). There are 14 residues in the CDR3. The chain's CDR3 is CATSGDYNNQPQHF. CDR3 nucleotide sequence: TGTGCCACCAGCGGAGACTACAACAATCAGCCCCAGCATTTT.

The chain joins TRBV6-5 to TRBJ1-1; D is unresolved. V lost 0 bases, J lost 8 bases, and 13 bases lay in between. Germline values: CDR1 MNHEY, CDR2 SVGAGI. The CDR3 is 14 amino acids. The chain's CDR3 is CASSYSNPEREAFF. CDR3 DNA sequence: TGTGCCAGCAGTTACTCGAATCCGGAGAGAGAAGCTTTCTTT.

The chain carries TRBV5-4 and TRBJ1-4; TRBD1 agrees at 7 bases. The trim removed 0 bases at V and 8 bases at J, leaving 7 bases unmatched. This CDR3 comprises 15 residues. The germline gives CDR1 SGHNT, CDR2 YYREEE (reference sequence). For the CDR3, the DNA is TGTGCCAGCAGCTTGGCGGGCCAGGGGGACGAAAAACTGTTTTTT. Translated, it gives CASSLAGQGDEKLFF.

The chain joins TRBV30 to TRBJ1-6; D might be TRBD1 (5 bases). The CDR3 loop spans 15 amino acids. V was shortened by 3 bases and J by 5 bases, with 14 bases between the two germline ends. Per the germline V gene, CDR1 is GTSNPN and CDR2 is SVGIG (reference sequence). CDR3 in DNA: TGTGCCTGGAGCTTCCAGGGACGGGATAATTCACCCCTCCACTTT. It translates to CAWSFQGRDNSPLHF. The full variable domain, with the rest looked up from reference TRBV30 and TRBJ1-6, is SQTIHQWPATLVQPVGSPLSLECTVEGTSNPNLYWYRQAAGRGLQLLFYSVGIGQISSEVPQNLSASRPQDRQFILSSKKLLLSDSGFYLCAWSFQGRDNSPLHFGNGTRLTVT.

This chain joins TRBV7-2 and TRBJ1-4, with D unclear. Germline V gene lookup returns CDR1 SGHTA and CDR2 FQGNSA. The CDR3 spans 14 residues. With 6 bases removed from V and 8 bases from J, the gap between germline ends came to 16 bases. CDR3 loop: CASRPGSHTEKLFF. The CDR3 nucleotides are TGTGCCAGCAGGCCGGGGAGTCACACAGAAAAACTGTTTTTT.

The chain links TRBV6-5 to TRBJ2-7; either TRBD1 or TRBD2 may supply D (5 bases each). CDR1 is MNHEY and CDR2 is SVGAGI in the germline V gene. V dropped 8 bases and J dropped 6 bases, with 14 bases sitting between them. The CDR3 totals 12 residues. The CDR3 bases are TGTGCCAGCCGAGGGTGGACACTCGAGCAGTACTTC. Its protein is CASRGWTLEQYF.

This CDR3 reads CASSPPQVYEQYF. CDR3 nucleotide sequence: TGTGCCAGCTCACCCCCCCAAGTCTACGAGCAGTACTTC. The chain recombines TRBV18 with TRBJ2-7; D remains unclear. The CDR3 runs 13 residues. V lost 3 bases and J lost 3, with 9 bases in between. Per germline, CDR1 KGHSH and CDR2 LQKENI.

The chain couples TRBV30 to TRBJ2-5, with D maybe TRBD1 (6 bases). This CDR3 spans 12 amino acids. The V end lost 7 bases, the J end lost 0 bases, and 9 bases lay between the germline ends. Germline CDR1 reads GTSNPN; CDR2 reads SVGIG (reference sequence). CDR3 in amino acids: CALTGNQETQYF. CDR3 coding DNA: TGTGCCTTAACAGGGAACCAAGAGACCCAGTACTTC.

In DNA, the CDR3 is TGCGCCAGCAGCTTGGGTGGGTACGAGCAGTACTTC. It specifies CASSLGGYEQYF. The V call is TRBV5-1, the J call TRBJ2-7, with D unclear. Germline CDR1 reads SGHRS; CDR2 reads YFSETQ. Trimming removed 0 bases from V and 4 bases from J, with 5 bases in between. The CDR3 covers 12 residues.

The chain has TRBV18 and TRBJ2-7; D ambiguous. The CDR3 runs to 14 residues. The germline CDR1 and CDR2 sequences are KGHSH and LQKENI. The germline V and J ends were trimmed by 1 base and 7 bases, with 14 bases remaining between them. CDR3 DNA sequence: TGTGCCAGCTCACCACGGACCGATTCGTGGGAGCAGTACTTC. Residues: CASSPRTDSWEQYF. Variable domain in full (rest from reference TRBV18 and TRBJ2-7): NAGVMQNPRHLVRRRGQEARLRCSPMKGHSHVYWYRQLPEEGLKFMVYLQKENIIDESGMPKERFSAEFPKEGPSILRIQQVVRGDSAAYFCASSPRTDSWEQYFGPGTRLTVT.

To note about this clone: At one end the junction does not follow the germline gene, possibly because of a read error. V and J are TRBV10-3 and TRBJ2-5; D may correspond to TRBD1 or TRBD2 (6 bases each). The germline gives CDR1 ENHRY, CDR2 SYGVKD. The CDR3 has 13 amino acids. Written as DNA, the CDR3 is TGTGCCATCAAGGGGGACGGGAGAGAGACCCGGTACTTC. Protein: CAIKGDGRETRYF.

The chain is built from TRBV5-4 and TRBJ1-1; 7 bases line up with TRBD1. CDR3 length equals 17 residues. CDR1 is SGHNT, CDR2 YYREEE, per germline (reference sequence). V lost 0 bases to trimming and J lost 3 bases; unmatched junction nucleotides: 11. This CDR3 reads CASSLAAGQGGHTEAFF. As DNA, the CDR3 is TGTGCCAGCAGCTTGGCCGCGGGCCAGGGGGGACACACTGAAGCTTTCTTT. The whole variable domain, remainder taken from reference TRBV5-4 and TRBJ1-1, is ETGVTQSPTHLIKTRGQQVTLRCSSQSGHNTVSWYQQALGQGPQFIFQYYREEENGRGNFPPRFSGLQFPNYSSELNVNALELDDSALYLCASSLAAGQGGHTEAFFGQGTRLTVV.

The CDR3 loop is CASSLEGGDEQFF. CDR3 nucleotide sequence: TGTGCCAGCAGCTTGGAGGGAGGGGATGAGCAGTTCTTC. The chain is built from TRBV5-6 and TRBJ2-1, with 7 bases that match TRBD2. V was pared by 0 bases and J by 8 bases, with 2 bases of the junction left unmatched. Germline V CDR1 and CDR2: SGHDT, YYEEEE. The CDR3 loop spans 13 amino acids.

This rearrangement joins TRBV7-9 to TRBJ2-7; D might be TRBD2 (5 bases). Germline V gene sequence: CDR1 SEHNR, CDR2 FQNEAQ (reference sequence). V lost 1 base and J lost 2, with 6 bases in between. The CDR3 totals 13 residues. The DNA of the CDR3 is TGTGCCAGCAGCTTAGAGGGAGCCTACGAGCAGTACTTC. Its translation: CASSLEGAYEQYF.

The J gene is TRBJ2-7, the V gene TRBV11-2; TRBD2 is a possible D gene (5 bases). The CDR3 is 13 amino acids. Trimming left V 4 bases short and J 7 bases short, with 14 bases between. Germline loops: CDR1 SGHAT, CDR2 FQNNGV. The CDR3 DNA is TGTGCCAGCAGCTCGGGGTCCACTAGGGAGCAGTACTTC. It yields the protein CASSSGSTREQYF.

As for this clone: Sequence at one end of the junction differs from germline and may be a read error. This chain connects TRBV6-1 to TRBJ1-1; D is unclear. Germline V gene sequence: CDR1 MNHNS, CDR2 SASEGT. The CDR3 is 13 residues long. The CDR3 DNA sequence: TGTGCCAGCACTGACGGAGGGAACGCTGAAGCTTTCTTT. Its translation is CASTDGGNAEAFF.

The chain employs TRBV30 and TRBJ2-6; unclear D gene. V was clipped by 3 bases and J by 1 base, with 7 bases between them. The CDR3 spans 14 residues. In germline, CDR1 is GTSNPN, CDR2 SVGIG (reference sequence). The CDR3 here is CAWRVGSGANVLTF. CDR3 in DNA: TGTGCCTGGAGGGTGGGGTCTGGGGCCAACGTCCTGACTTTC.